This entry lists 25 T cell receptor beta chains sequenced from one sample in a study of blood T cell repertoires in COVID-19. Some clones are missing from TCRdb's copy, which holds only in-frame ones; the method was immunoSEQ multiplex PCR. Of under 200,000 clones in the sample, 88% were seen once. The specimen sequenced was peripheral blood. These receptor sequences come from a man in his forties or fifties with active or convalescent COVID-19.

The chain couples TRBV27 to TRBJ1-1, with 8 bases aligning to TRBD1. V lost 7 bases, J lost 5 bases, and 9 bases stayed unmatched. From germline, CDR1 is MNHEY and CDR2 SMNVEV (reference sequence). This CDR3 is built from 14 residues. The CDR3 spells CASNPQGALTEAFF. CDR3 DNA sequence: TGTGCCAGCAATCCCCAGGGGGCGCTAACTGAAGCTTTCTTT.

V and J are TRBV6-5 and TRBJ1-5; 8 bases agree with TRBD1. CDR3 size: 15 residues. Germline assignment: CDR1 MNHEY and CDR2 SVGAGI. J was trimmed by 0 bases and V by 6 bases; bases with no gene match: 4. CDR3 sequence: CASRRTGNSNQPQHF. The CDR3 nucleotides are TGTGCCAGCAGAAGGACAGGGAATAGCAATCAGCCCCAGCATTTT.

The J gene is TRBJ2-1, the V gene TRBV27; D might be TRBD1 (5 bases). V was trimmed by 5 bases and J by 8 bases, leaving 13 bases between them. Germline CDR1 and CDR2: MNHEY and SMNVEV (reference sequence). The CDR3 covers 13 residues. CDR3 sequence (DNA): TGTGCCAGCAGTCTAGGGGTCCCGGATGAGCAGTTCTTC. This codes for CASSLGVPDEQFF.

This chain connects TRBV2 to TRBJ2-5; the match to TRBD2 covers 13 bases. The CDR3 consists of 16 residues. Germline V CDR1 and CDR2: SNHLY, FYNNEI. With V trimmed by 6 bases and J by 1 base, 5 bases remained unmatched. CDR3 nucleotide sequence: TGTGCCAGCAGCTTGACTAGCGGGGGGCCCCAAGAGACCCAGTACTTC. It specifies CASSLTSGGPQETQYF.

The chain recombines TRBV25-1 with TRBJ2-5, with TRBD2 as a possible D gene (5 bases). Germline CDR1 reads MGHDK; CDR2 reads SYGVNS. V shed 3 bases and J shed 8 bases, with 7 bases lying between them. The CDR3 length is 11 residues. The CDR3 here is CASSDSGTQYF. CDR3 sequence (DNA): TGTGCCAGCAGTGACAGCGGAACCCAGTACTTC.

As to this clone: Different DNA sequences within this sample yield the same CDR3. V gene TRBV6-5 combines with J gene TRBJ1-1; tentative D call: TRBD1 (5 bases). The V end was cut by 6 bases, the J end by 3 bases, with 11 bases between. Germline CDR1 and CDR2: MNHEY and SVGAGI. CDR3 size: 13 residues. CDR3 DNA: TGTGCCAGCAGATGGGGCAGGGACACTGAAGCTTTCTTT. Its protein is CASRWGRDTEAFF.

In DNA, the CDR3 is TGTGCCAGCAGCACCGGGACAGCAACTAATGAAAAACTGTTTTTT. It is translated as CASSTGTATNEKLFF. The chain has TRBV9 and TRBJ1-4; TRBD1 matches 7 bases. The V and J ends lost 4 bases and 0 bases, in that order; junction bases with no gene match: 3. The germline V gene has CDR1 SGDLS and CDR2 YYNGEE. The CDR3 is 15 residues long.

The chain couples TRBV9 to TRBJ1-2; D is ambiguous. Trimming left V 3 bases short and J 1 base short, with 10 bases between. The CDR3 covers 14 residues. CDR1 SGDLS and CDR2 YYNGEE come from the germline V gene. In DNA, the CDR3 is TGTGCCAGCAGCGCCCCAGAGGGTAACTATGGCTACACCTTC. This translates into CASSAPEGNYGYTF.

The chain links TRBV5-5 to TRBJ1-1; tentative D call: TRBD1 (6 bases). This CDR3 has 15 residues. V lost 4 bases and J 1 base, leaving 14 bases between the germline ends. Germline loops: CDR1 SGHKS, CDR2 YYEKEE (reference sequence). CDR3 residues: CASSLSTGTNTEAFF. CDR3 sequence (DNA): TGTGCCAGCAGCCTATCGACAGGAACGAACACTGAAGCTTTCTTT.

J is TRBJ1-1 and V is TRBV7-9, with 10 positions matching TRBD1. The CDR3 sequence is 15 residues long. Germline loops: CDR1 SEHNR, CDR2 FQNEAQ (reference sequence). Trimming took 5 bases from V and 6 from J; bases not matched to a gene: 9. The CDR3, as DNA: TGTGCCAGCAGCCGCGGACAGGGGGATACGGCTGAAGCTTTCTTT. It encodes CASSRGQGDTAEAFF. Full variable domain (remainder filled in from reference TRBV7-9 and TRBJ1-1): DTGVSQNPRHKITKRGQNVTFRCDPISEHNRLYWYRQTLGQGPEFLTYFQNEAQLEKSRLLSDRFSAERPKGSFSTLEIQRTEQGDSAMYLCASSRGQGDTAEAFFGQGTRLTVV.

The gene calls are TRBV7-2 and TRBJ1-5; 7 nucleotides align to TRBD1. The germline gives CDR1 SGHTA, CDR2 FQGNSA. The CDR3 is 14 amino acids. With V trimmed by 1 base and J by 4 bases, 1 base remained unmatched. CDR3 loop: CASSLETGNQPQHF. CDR3 coding DNA: TGTGCCAGCAGCTTAGAGACAGGGAATCAGCCCCAGCATTTT. The entire variable domain, with the rest obtained from reference TRBV7-2 and TRBJ1-5, is as follows: GAGVSQSPSNKVTEKGKDVELRCDPISGHTALYWYRQSLGQGLEFLIYFQGNSAPDKSGLPSDRFSAERTGGSVSTLTIQRTQQEDSAVYLCASSLETGNQPQHFGDGTRLSIL.

The chain joins TRBV6-2 or TRBV6-3 to TRBJ2-7, with TRBD1 identical over 7 bases. Trimming at V came to 5 bases and at J to 5 bases, leaving 6 bases not matched to a gene. Germline V gene lookup returns CDR1 MNHEY and CDR2 SVGEGT. There are 13 residues in the CDR3. CDR3 protein: CASSLQGTHEQYF. For the CDR3, the DNA is TGTGCCAGCAGTCTACAGGGGACCCACGAGCAGTACTTC.

This chain joins TRBV28 and TRBJ2-1, with 7 nucleotides matching TRBD2. CDR1 and CDR2 (germline): MDHEN, SYDVKM. The V gene end was trimmed by 2 bases and the J gene end by 9 bases; junction bases not matched to a gene: 10. This CDR3 has 15 residues. The chain's CDR3 is CASSLGAGELSEQFF. The CDR3 DNA sequence: TGTGCCAGCAGTTTAGGGGCGGGAGAGTTGAGTGAGCAGTTCTTC.

The V gene is TRBV15, the J gene TRBJ1-2, with D perhaps matching TRBD1 (5 bases). CDR3 length: 14 residues. Trimming left V 3 bases short and J 4 bases short, with 12 bases between. Germline V gives CDR1 LNHNV, CDR2 YYDKDF (reference sequence). The CDR3 spells CATSSRPGPYGYTF. The DNA of the CDR3 is TGTGCCACCAGCAGCCGGCCAGGGCCCTATGGCTACACCTTC.

V and J are TRBV18 and TRBJ1-2; D is perhaps TRBD1 (5 bases). The CDR3 is made up of 14 amino acids. Trimming pared 3 bases from V and 3 bases from J, leaving 11 bases between. The germline V gene encodes CDR1 KGHSH and CDR2 LQKENI. The CDR3 bases are TGTGCCAGCTCACCTGACAGAAGCTACTATGGCTACACCTTC. This sequence encodes CASSPDRSYYGYTF.

The V call is TRBV7-2, the J call TRBJ1-2; 7 nucleotides align to TRBD1. Germline CDR1 is SGHTA and CDR2 is FQGNSA. With V trimmed by 7 bases and J by 5 bases, 13 bases remained unmatched. This CDR3 is 15 amino acids long. CDR3 amino acids: CASTRSTGMGYGYTF. The CDR3 nucleotides read TGTGCCAGCACCCGTTCGACAGGGATGGGGTATGGCTACACCTTC.

The chain uses TRBV27 and TRBJ2-7, with 7 nucleotides matching TRBD1. This CDR3 has 14 amino acids. The trim removed 7 bases at V and 2 bases at J, leaving 8 bases unmatched. From germline, CDR1 is MNHEY and CDR2 SMNVEV (reference sequence). The CDR3 nucleotides read TGTGCCAGCATGCCTAGGGACAGACCCTACGAGCAGTACTTC. Amino acids: CASMPRDRPYEQYF.

The chain recombines TRBV9 with TRBJ1-4; D may be TRBD1 (5 bases). The CDR3 totals 15 residues. Germline CDR1 SGDLS, CDR2 YYNGEE. Trimming left V 4 bases short and J 0 bases short, with 10 bases between. The CDR3: CASSITGTTNEKLFF. CDR3 nucleotides: TGTGCCAGCAGCATAACAGGTACAACTAATGAAAAACTGTTTTTT.

The V gene is TRBV29-1, the J gene TRBJ1-2; 10 bases map to TRBD1. The junction had 6 bases not matched to a gene; V was cut back by 7 bases and J by 4 bases. The CDR3 is 13 amino acids. Germline CDR1 reads SQVTM; CDR2 reads ANQGSEA. This CDR3 reads CSGGTGEAYGYTF. In DNA form, the CDR3 reads TGCAGCGGTGGGACAGGGGAGGCCTATGGCTACACCTTC.

The CDR3 loop is CASSPLANTDTQYF. The CDR3 DNA sequence: TGCGCCAGCAGCCCGCTAGCAAACACAGATACGCAGTATTTT. The chain is built from TRBV5-1 and TRBJ2-3, with D possibly TRBD2 on 5 matching bases. From germline, CDR1 is SGHRS and CDR2 YFSETQ. The V and J ends lost 4 bases and 2 bases respectively, with 11 bases between them. The CDR3 totals 14 residues.

The chain recombines TRBV19 with TRBJ1-1; 7 bases line up with TRBD1. Germline values: CDR1 LNHDA, CDR2 SQIVND (reference sequence). The CDR3 extends over 13 amino acids. V lost 3 bases, J lost 11 bases, and 9 bases stayed unmatched. CDR3 DNA sequence: TGTGCCAGTAGTATGGAGACAGGGTTTGCCGCTTTCTTT. This encodes CASSMETGFAAFF.

The chain couples TRBV11-3 to TRBJ2-5, with 7 bases lining up with TRBD1. CDR1 is SGHNT and CDR2 is YENEEA in the germline V gene. This CDR3 is built from 12 residues. V lost 10 bases, J lost 2 bases, and 4 bases stayed unmatched. The CDR3 DNA follows: TGTGCCACGGGGACAGCACAAGAGACCCAGTACTTC. Translation: CATGTAQETQYF.

The chain links TRBV5-4 to TRBJ2-1; TRBD1 might be the D (6 bases). The CDR3 length is 15 residues. V lost 4 bases and J lost 5, with 16 bases in between. Germline V gene sequence: CDR1 SGHNT, CDR2 YYREEE (reference sequence). CDR3 residues: CASSHGQSGHNEQFF. The CDR3 bases are TGTGCCAGCAGCCACGGACAGTCAGGGCACAATGAGCAGTTCTTC.

The gene calls are TRBV4-2 and TRBJ1-6, with a tentative D call TRBD1 (6 bases). Trimming pared 3 bases from V and 2 bases from J, leaving 17 bases between. Germline V gene data show CDR1 as LGHNA and CDR2 as YNFKEQ. The CDR3 is 18 residues long. In DNA form, the CDR3 reads TGTGCCAGCAGCCAGGCGGACAGCCTAGGGGCCTATAATTCACCCCTCCACTTT. This gives the protein CASSQADSLGAYNSPLHF.

This rearrangement joins TRBV28 to TRBJ2-7; a possible D gene is TRBD2 (5 bases). Germline lookup yields CDR1 MDHEN and CDR2 SYDVKM. The V end was cut by 5 bases, the J end by 7 bases, with 12 bases between. CDR3 size: 12 residues. The CDR3, as DNA: TGTGCCAGCAGTCCCTCGGGAAATGAGCAGTACTTC. This encodes CASSPSGNEQYF.